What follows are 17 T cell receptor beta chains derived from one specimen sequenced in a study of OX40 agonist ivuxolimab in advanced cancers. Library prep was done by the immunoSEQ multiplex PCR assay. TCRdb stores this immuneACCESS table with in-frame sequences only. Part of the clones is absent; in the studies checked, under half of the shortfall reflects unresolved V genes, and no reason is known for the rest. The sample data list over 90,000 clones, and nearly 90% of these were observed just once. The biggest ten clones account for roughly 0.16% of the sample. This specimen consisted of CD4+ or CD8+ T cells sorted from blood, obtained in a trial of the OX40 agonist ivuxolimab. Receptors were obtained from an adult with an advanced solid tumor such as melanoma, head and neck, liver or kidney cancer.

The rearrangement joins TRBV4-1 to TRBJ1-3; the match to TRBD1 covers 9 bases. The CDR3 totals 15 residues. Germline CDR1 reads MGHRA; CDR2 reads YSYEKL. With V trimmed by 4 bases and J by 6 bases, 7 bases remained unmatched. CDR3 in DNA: TGCGCCAGCAGCCCTACGGGACAGGGAGAAAACACCATATATTTT. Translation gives CASSPTGQGENTIYF.

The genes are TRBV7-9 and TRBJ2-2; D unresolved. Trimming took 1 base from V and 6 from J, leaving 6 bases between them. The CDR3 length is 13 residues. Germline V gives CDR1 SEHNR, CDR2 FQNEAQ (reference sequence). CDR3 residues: CASSLEGSGELFF. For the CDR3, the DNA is TGTGCCAGCAGCTTAGAAGGATCCGGGGAGCTGTTTTTT.

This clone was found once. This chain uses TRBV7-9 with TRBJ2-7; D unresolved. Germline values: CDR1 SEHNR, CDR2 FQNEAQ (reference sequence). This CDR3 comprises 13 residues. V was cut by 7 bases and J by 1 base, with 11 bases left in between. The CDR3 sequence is CASTLPISYEQYF. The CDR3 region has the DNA TGTGCCAGCACCCTGCCCATATCCTACGAGCAGTACTTC.

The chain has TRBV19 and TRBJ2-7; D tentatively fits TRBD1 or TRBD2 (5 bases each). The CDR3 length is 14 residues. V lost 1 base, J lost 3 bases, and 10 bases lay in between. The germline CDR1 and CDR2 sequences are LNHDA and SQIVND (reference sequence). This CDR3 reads CASSIGAGSYEQYF. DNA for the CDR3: TGTGCCAGTAGTATAGGGGCAGGGAGCTACGAGCAGTACTTC.

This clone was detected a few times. CDR3 in DNA: TGTGCCAGCAGCGTATGGGGACTAGCGAGATACAATGAGCAGTTCTTC. This gives the protein CASSVWGLARYNEQFF. The V and J genes are TRBV9 and TRBJ2-1; 10 bases line up with TRBD2. The CDR3 consists of 16 residues. With 1 base clipped from V and 4 bases from J, the junction kept 5 bases outside the gene matches. Germline assignment: CDR1 SGDLS and CDR2 YYNGEE.

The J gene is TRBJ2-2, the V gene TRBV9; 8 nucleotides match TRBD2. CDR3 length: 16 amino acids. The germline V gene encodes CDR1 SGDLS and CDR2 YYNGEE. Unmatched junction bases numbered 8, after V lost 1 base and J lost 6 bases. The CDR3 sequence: CASSVTGTRVAGELFF. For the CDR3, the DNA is TGTGCCAGCAGCGTAACCGGGACTAGAGTCGCCGGGGAGCTGTTTTTT.

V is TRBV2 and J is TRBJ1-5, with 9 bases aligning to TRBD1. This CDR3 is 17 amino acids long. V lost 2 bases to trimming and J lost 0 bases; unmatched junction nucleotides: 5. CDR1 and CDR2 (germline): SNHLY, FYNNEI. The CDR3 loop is CASSEQQGAISNQPQHF. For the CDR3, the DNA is TGTGCCAGCAGTGAACAACAGGGGGCGATTAGCAATCAGCCCCAGCATTTT.

This chain's CDR3 is CASSYSPSAWNYGYTF. The CDR3 coding sequence is TGTGCCAGCAGTTACAGTCCTTCCGCGTGGAACTATGGCTACACCTTC. The V and J genes are TRBV6-5 and TRBJ1-2; D gene uncertain. The CDR3 is made up of 16 amino acids. The germline gives CDR1 MNHEY, CDR2 SVGAGI. Trimming removed 2 bases at V and 2 bases at J, with 15 bases between.

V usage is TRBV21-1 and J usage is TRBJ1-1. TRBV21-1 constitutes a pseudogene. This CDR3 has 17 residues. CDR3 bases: TGTGCCAGCAGCCCCCAACTTTGGGAGGGGCCGAACACTGAAGCTTTCTTT. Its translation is CASSPQLWEGPNTEAFF.

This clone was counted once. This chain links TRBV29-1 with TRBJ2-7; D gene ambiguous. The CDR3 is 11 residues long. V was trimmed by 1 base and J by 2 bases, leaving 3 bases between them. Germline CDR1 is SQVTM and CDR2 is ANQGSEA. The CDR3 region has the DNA TGCAGCGTTGAAGGGGCCTACGAGCAGTACTTC. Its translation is CSVEGAYEQYF.

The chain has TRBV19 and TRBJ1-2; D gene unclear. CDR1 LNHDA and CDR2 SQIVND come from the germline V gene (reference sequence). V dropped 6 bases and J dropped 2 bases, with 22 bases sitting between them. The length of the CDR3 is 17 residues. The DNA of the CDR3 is TGTGCCAGTAGAGGTGACGGAGAAGTCGGTAGAAACTATGGCTACACCTTC. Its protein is CASRGDGEVGRNYGYTF.

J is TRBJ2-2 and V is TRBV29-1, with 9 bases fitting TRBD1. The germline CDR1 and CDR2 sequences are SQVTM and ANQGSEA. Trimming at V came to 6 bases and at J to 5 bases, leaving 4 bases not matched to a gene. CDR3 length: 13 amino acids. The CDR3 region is CSVDRGGTGELFF. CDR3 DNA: TGCAGCGTCGACAGGGGGGGTACCGGGGAGCTGTTTTTT.

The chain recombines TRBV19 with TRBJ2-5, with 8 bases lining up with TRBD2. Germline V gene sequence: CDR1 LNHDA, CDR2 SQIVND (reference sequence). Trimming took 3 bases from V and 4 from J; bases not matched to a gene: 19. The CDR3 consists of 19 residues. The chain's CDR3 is CASSMLSGGPSSYLETQYF. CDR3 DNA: TGTGCCAGTAGTATGTTGAGCGGGGGCCCGAGTTCTTACTTAGAGACCCAGTACTTC.

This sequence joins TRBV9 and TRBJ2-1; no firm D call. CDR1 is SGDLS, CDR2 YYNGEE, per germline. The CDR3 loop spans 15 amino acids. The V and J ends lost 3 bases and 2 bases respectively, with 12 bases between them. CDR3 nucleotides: TGTGCCAGCAGCGCCCAAGTGTTAACCTACAATGAGCAGTTCTTC. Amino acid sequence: CASSAQVLTYNEQFF.

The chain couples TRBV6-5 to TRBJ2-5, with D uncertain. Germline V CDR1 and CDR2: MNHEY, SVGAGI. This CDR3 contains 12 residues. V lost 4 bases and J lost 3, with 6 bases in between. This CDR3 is CASSFGKETQYF. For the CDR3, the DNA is TGTGCCAGCAGTTTCGGAAAAGAGACCCAGTACTTC.

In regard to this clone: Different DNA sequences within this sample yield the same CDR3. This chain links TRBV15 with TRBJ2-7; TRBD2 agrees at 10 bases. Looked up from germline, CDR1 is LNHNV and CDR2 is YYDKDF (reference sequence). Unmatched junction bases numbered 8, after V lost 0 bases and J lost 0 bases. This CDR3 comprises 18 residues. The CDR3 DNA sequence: TGTGCCACCAGCAGAGATCGGACTAGCGGAAGGTACTCCTACGAGCAGTACTTC. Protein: CATSRDRTSGRYSYEQYF.

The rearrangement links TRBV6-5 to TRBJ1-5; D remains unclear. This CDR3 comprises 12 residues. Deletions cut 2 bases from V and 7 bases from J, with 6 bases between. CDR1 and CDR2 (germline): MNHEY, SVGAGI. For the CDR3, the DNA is TGTGCCAGCAGTTACGGCGGGCAGCCCCAGCATTTT. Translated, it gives CASSYGGQPQHF.